Below are 10 T cell receptor beta chains sequenced from a single sample in a study of blood T cell repertoires in COVID-19. Profiled with immunoSEQ multiplex PCR; TCRdb holds only in-frame clones, not every one. The sample comprises roughly 400,000 clones, roughly 88% of which are singletons, and less than 0.75% rests with the top ten. The sample taken for sequencing was PBMCs or T cells enriched from blood (not recorded which). The receptors were gathered from a man younger than 35 who had recovered from COVID-19.

J is TRBJ1-5 and V is TRBV2; 8 bases align to TRBD1. V was pared by 6 bases and J by 6 bases, with 10 bases of the junction left unmatched. The CDR3 is 15 amino acids. Per germline, CDR1 SNHLY and CDR2 FYNNEI. CDR3 amino acids: CASSLGQGPSQPQHF. The DNA of the CDR3 is TGTGCCAGCAGCCTTGGACAGGGCCCCTCTCAGCCCCAGCATTTT.

The chain links TRBV18 to TRBJ1-3; the D is unclear. V lost 4 bases and J 2 bases, leaving 18 bases between the germline ends. The CDR3 contains 17 residues. Germline CDR1 KGHSH, CDR2 LQKENI. The CDR3 reads CASSRTGSSDAGNTIYF. The CDR3 nucleotides are TGTGCCAGCTCACGAACCGGGTCCTCCGACGCTGGAAACACCATATATTTT.

The V gene is TRBV6-8, the J gene TRBJ2-5; possibly TRBD2 for D (6 bases). Germline-derived CDR1 and CDR2 are MNHGY and SAAAGT. Trimming left V 6 bases short and J 1 base short, with 9 bases between. The CDR3 length is 13 residues. CDR3 protein: CASRWDFQETQYF. The CDR3 DNA reads TGTGCCAGCAGATGGGACTTCCAAGAGACCCAGTACTTC.

This chain links TRBV10-3 with TRBJ1-1; a weak D match, TRBD1 (5 bases). Trimming shortened V by 2 bases and J by 1 base, and 8 bases separated the two germline ends. Germline V gene lookup returns CDR1 ENHRY and CDR2 SYGVKD. The CDR3 covers 14 residues. CDR3 in DNA: TGTGCCATCAGTGAGGGACACGGGAACACTGAAGCTTTCTTT. Translation: CAISEGHGNTEAFF.

The V call is TRBV13, the J call TRBJ1-2; no definite D call. Trimming removed 2 bases from V and 6 bases from J, with 7 bases in between. Germline CDR1 is PRHDT and CDR2 is FYEKMQ (reference sequence). The CDR3 length is 12 residues. The CDR3 is CASSLNQNGYTF. The CDR3 coding sequence is TGTGCCAGCAGCTTAAACCAGAATGGCTACACCTTC.

The chain links TRBV28 to TRBJ2-1, with D possibly TRBD2 on 6 matching bases. The V gene's germline CDR1 is MDHEN and CDR2 SYDVKM. The CDR3 is 16 residues long. The V end was cut by 3 bases, the J end by 0 bases, with 12 bases between. In DNA form, the CDR3 reads TGTGCCAGCAGTTTGGGCGGGATGAGCTCCTACAATGAGCAGTTCTTC. This encodes CASSLGGMSSYNEQFF. Full variable domain (remainder filled in from reference TRBV28 and TRBJ2-1): DVKVTQSSRYLVKRTGEKVFLECVQDMDHENMFWYRQDPGLGLRLIYFSYDVKMKEKGDIPEGYSVSREKKERFSLILESASTNQTSMYLCASSLGGMSSYNEQFFGPGTRLTVL.

V is TRBV5-4 and J is TRBJ1-4, with 7 bases matching TRBD1. Germline V gene sequence: CDR1 SGHNT, CDR2 YYREEE (reference sequence). The CDR3 is 15 amino acids. V was clipped by 0 bases and J by 5 bases; unmatched bases: 4. The CDR3 DNA reads TGTGCCAGCAGCTTGGGAACAGGGGCGAATGAAAAACTGTTTTTT. Amino acid sequence: CASSLGTGANEKLFF.

The gene calls are TRBV19 and TRBJ2-1; 12 bases align to TRBD2. CDR3 length: 18 amino acids. Trimming at V came to 2 bases and at J to 0 bases, leaving 5 bases not matched to a gene. The germline V gene has CDR1 LNHDA and CDR2 SQIVND (reference sequence). The CDR3 bases are TGTGCCAGTAGTATAACAGGACTAGCGGGGAGCTCCTACAATGAGCAGTTCTTC. This codes for CASSITGLAGSSYNEQFF.

The chain is built from TRBV3-1 (or the pseudogene TRBV3-2) and TRBJ1-2; D not certain. The CDR3 loop spans 13 amino acids. Germline V gene sequence: CDR1 LGHDT, CDR2 YNNKEL (reference sequence). V was clipped by 2 bases and J by 5 bases, with 9 bases between them. The CDR3 DNA sequence: TGTGCCAGCAGCCAAAGTAGCCCGTATGGCTACACCTTC. It translates to CASSQSSPYGYTF.

The chain is built from TRBV5-4 and TRBJ1-1; D call uncertain. CDR1 and CDR2 (germline): SGHNT, YYREEE (reference sequence). The CDR3 covers 13 residues. With 1 base removed from V and 6 bases from J, the gap between germline ends came to 10 bases. CDR3 residues: CASSLWSSPEAFF. The CDR3 bases are TGTGCCAGCAGCTTGTGGAGTTCCCCTGAAGCTTTCTTT.